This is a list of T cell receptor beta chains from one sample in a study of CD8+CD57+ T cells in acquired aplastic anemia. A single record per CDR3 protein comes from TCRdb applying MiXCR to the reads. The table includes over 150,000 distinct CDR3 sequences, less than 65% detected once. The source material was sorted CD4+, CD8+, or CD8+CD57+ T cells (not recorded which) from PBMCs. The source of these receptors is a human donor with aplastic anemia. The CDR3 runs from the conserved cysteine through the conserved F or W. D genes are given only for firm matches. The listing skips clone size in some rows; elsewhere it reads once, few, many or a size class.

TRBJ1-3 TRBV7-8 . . CASSLSGPGNTIYF TGTGCCAGCAGCTTATCTGGGCCTGGAAACACCATATATTTT
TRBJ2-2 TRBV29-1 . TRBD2 CSVASGINTGELFF TGCAGCGTTGCAAGCGGGATAAACACCGGGGAGCTGTTTTTT
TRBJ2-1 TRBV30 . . CAWSPESGGQFF TGTGCCTGGAGCCCCGAGAGCGGAGGACAGTTCTTC
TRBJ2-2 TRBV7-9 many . CASSPREAGNTGELFF TGTGCCAGCAGCCCACGGGAAGCGGGGAACACCGGGGAGCTGTTTTTT
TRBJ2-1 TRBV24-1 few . CATSDSSHGWNEQFF TGTGCCACCAGTGATTCAAGCCATGGGTGGAATGAGCAGTTCTTC
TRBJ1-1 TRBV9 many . CASSPQGKGFTEAFF TGTGCCAGCAGCCCTCAGGGTAAAGGGTTCACTGAAGCTTTCTTT
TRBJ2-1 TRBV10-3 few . CAISVKYEQFF TGTGCCATCAGTGTTAAGTATGAGCAGTTCTTC
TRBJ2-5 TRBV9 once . CASSVYQGQETQYF TGTGCCAGCAGCGTATATCAGGGTCAAGAGACCCAGTACTTC
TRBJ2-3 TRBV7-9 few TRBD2 CASSLAVSGLYTDTQYF TGTGCCAGCAGCTTAGCGGTTAGCGGGCTGTACACAGATACGCAGTATTTT
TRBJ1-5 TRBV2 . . CASRIDRGYSNQPQHF TGTGCCAGCAGGATCGACAGAGGGTATAGCAATCAGCCCCAGCATTTT
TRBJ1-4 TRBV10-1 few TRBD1 CASRGTGGYYEKLFF TGCGCCAGCAGGGGGACAGGGGGATATTATGAAAAACTGTTTTTT
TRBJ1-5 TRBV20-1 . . CSASGGQDSNQPQHF TGCAGTGCTAGTGGGGGTCAGGATAGCAATCAGCCCCAGCATTTT
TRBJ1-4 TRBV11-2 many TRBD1 CASSFDRGVGEKLFF TGTGCCAGCAGCTTCGACAGGGGAGTAGGTGAAAAACTGTTTTTT
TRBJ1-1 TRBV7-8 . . CASSLEGADTEAFF TGTGCCAGCAGCTTAGAAGGGGCGGACACTGAAGCTTTCTTT
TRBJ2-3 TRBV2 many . CASSRENRGSTDTQYF TGTGCCAGCAGCCGCGAGAATAGGGGTAGCACAGATACGCAGTATTTT
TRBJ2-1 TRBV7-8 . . CASTTYREQFF TGTGCCAGCACCACTTACCGGGAGCAGTTCTTC
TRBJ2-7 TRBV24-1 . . CATSDHDKYYEQYF TGTGCCACCAGTGACCACGACAAGTACTACGAGCAGTACTTC
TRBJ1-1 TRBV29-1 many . CSVELGSSKVTEAFF TGCAGCGTTGAACTGGGTTCCTCGAAGGTCACTGAAGCTTTCTTT
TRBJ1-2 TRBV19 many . CASSPAGEGSYGYTF TGTGCCAGTAGTCCCGCGGGTGAGGGCTCCTATGGCTACACCTTC
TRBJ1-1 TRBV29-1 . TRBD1 CSVSRTGATEAFF TGCAGCGTCAGCCGGACAGGGGCCACTGAAGCTTTCTTT
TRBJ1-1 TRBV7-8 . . CASSTQGRAITEAFF TGTGCCAGCAGCACCCAAGGACGGGCTATCACTGAAGCTTTCTTT
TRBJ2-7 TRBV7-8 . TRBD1 CASSMPGQGYEQYF TGTGCCAGCAGCATGCCGGGACAGGGCTACGAGCAGTACTTC
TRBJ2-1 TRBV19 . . CASSFPVSEQFF TGTGCCAGTAGTTTCCCGGTTAGTGAGCAGTTCTTC
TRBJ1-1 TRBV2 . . CASRTYTGGSEAFF TGTGCCAGCAGGACCTATACGGGGGGCAGTGAAGCTTTCTTT
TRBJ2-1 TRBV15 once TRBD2 CATSRGAGGSYNEQFF TGTGCCACCAGCAGAGGAGCGGGAGGGTCCTACAATGAGCAGTTCTTC
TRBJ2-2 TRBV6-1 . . CASSQPRFGELFF TGTGCCAGCAGTCAACCCCGTTTCGGGGAGCTGTTTTTT
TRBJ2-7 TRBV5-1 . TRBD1 CASSDALSVQGTLYEQYF TGCGCCAGCAGCGATGCGCTCTCGGTACAGGGGACACTATACGAGCAGTACTTC
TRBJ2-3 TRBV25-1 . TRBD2 CASSHSSGEGDTQYF TGTGCCAGCAGCCACAGTAGCGGGGAGGGAGATACGCAGTATTTT
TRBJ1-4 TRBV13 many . CASRRRVSTNEKLFF TGTGCCAGCAGGCGCAGGGTCTCAACTAATGAAAAACTGTTTTTT
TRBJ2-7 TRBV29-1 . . CSVDGQGKPEQYF TGCAGCGTTGACGGGCAGGGGAAGCCCGAGCAGTACTTC
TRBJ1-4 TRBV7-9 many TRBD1 CASSLRDRGLSNEKLFF TGTGCCAGCAGCTTACGGGACAGGGGGCTGTCTAATGAAAAACTGTTTTTT
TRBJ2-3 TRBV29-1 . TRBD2 CSILAGTSGGGRMNF TGCAGCATCCTGGCTGGGACTAGCGGGGGGGGTCGAATGAACTTT
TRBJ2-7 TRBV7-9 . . CASSLDPSSYEQYF TGTGCCAGCAGCTTAGACCCTAGCTCCTACGAGCAGTACTTC
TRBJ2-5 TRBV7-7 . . CASGDSLRGTQYF TGTGCTAGCGGGGACAGCTTACGTGGGACCCAGTACTTC
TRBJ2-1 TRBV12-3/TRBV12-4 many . CASLRTDSSSYNEQFF TGTGCCAGCCTTCGGACGGACTCTAGCTCCTACAATGAGCAGTTCTTC
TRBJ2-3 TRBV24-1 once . CATSEGGSDTQYF TGTGCCACCAGTGAAGGGGGTTCAGATACGCAGTATTTT
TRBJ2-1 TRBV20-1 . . CSARYTRSNEQFF TGCAGTGCTAGATATACTAGAAGCAATGAGCAGTTCTTC